Listed here is a single TCR beta chain. These data belong to a study of blood T cell repertoires in COVID-19. Study background: The United States, Italy and Spain were the sources of the acute and convalescent COVID-19 samples.

Profiling relied on immunoSEQ multiplex PCR, and the TCRdb table lists in-frame clones only, not all of them. In the table there are 88,000 or so clones, 75% to 90% of which are singletons. The CDR3 has 14 amino acids. Germline V CDR1 and CDR2: KGHSH, LQKENI. Trimming pared 2 bases from V and 7 bases from J, leaving 14 bases between. The V gene is TRBV18, the J gene TRBJ1-2; no firm D call. The sequence was obtained from a man in his sixties with acute or convalescent COVID-19. Input material: peripheral blood. The CDR3: CASSPKSQEGGYTF. The CDR3 DNA reads TGTGCCAGCTCACCAAAATCCCAGGAGGGTGGCTACACCTTC.